The 21 T cell receptor beta chains presented below share a single source sample, sequenced in a study of blood T cells in healthy people across ages. A sample-barcoded 5' primer and a J-beta primer mix were used in a second PCR of about 7 to 12 cycles. TCRdb reprocessed the 5' RACE reads with MiXCR, giving one entry per CDR3 protein. The table lists hundreds of thousands of distinct CDR3 sequences, roughly 20% of them singletons. The sequencing sample was made of blood. The receptor source for this set is a man aged 70-80 years in good health.

The chain couples TRBV12-3 or TRBV12-4 to TRBJ1-5; 7 positions agree with TRBD1. J lost 1 base, V lost 6 bases, and 6 bases had no gene match. The CDR3 has 15 residues. The CDR3 DNA reads TGTGCCAGCAGGGCTCAGGGGGAAAGCAATCAGCCCCAGCATTTT. The encoded protein is CASRAQGESNQPQHF.

The V gene is TRBV5-1, the J gene TRBJ2-2, with 10 bases identical to TRBD2. CDR1 and CDR2 (germline): SGHRS, YFSETQ. CDR3 size: 18 residues. V was pared by 0 bases and J by 5 bases, with 10 bases of the junction left unmatched. The CDR3 sequence: CASSLVLAGVSGTGELFF. The CDR3 nucleotides read TGCGCCAGCAGCTTGGTTCTAGCGGGAGTTTCGGGAACCGGGGAGCTGTTTTTT.

This clonotype came up a few times. The chain combines TRBV7-2 with TRBJ1-1; tentative D call: TRBD1 (5 bases). The CDR3 spans 14 residues. Germline CDR1 is SGHTA and CDR2 is FQGNSA. Trimming removed 0 bases at V and 13 bases at J, with 18 bases between. The CDR3 reads CASSLAEGRRHNFF. CDR3 bases: TGTGCCAGCAGCTTAGCCGAGGGGCGGAGACATAATTTCTTT.

In this sample, this clonotype turned up a few times. The V gene is TRBV20-1, the J gene TRBJ2-7; maybe TRBD1 (6 bases). V dropped 0 bases and J dropped 0 bases, with 12 bases sitting between them. Germline lookup yields CDR1 DFQATT and CDR2 SNEGSKA (reference sequence). The CDR3 spans 15 residues. CDR3 region: CSARDEQGSSYEQYF. CDR3 bases: TGCAGTGCTAGAGACGAACAGGGAAGCTCCTACGAGCAGTACTTC.

This clonotype was counted between two and nine times. The rearrangement uses TRBV20-1 and TRBJ2-1; 15 positions agree with TRBD2. The CDR3 covers 12 residues. CDR1 DFQATT and CDR2 SNEGSKA come from the germline V gene (reference sequence). CDR3 amino acids: CNGLAGGNEQFF. DNA of the CDR3: TGCAACGGACTAGCGGGAGGGAATGAGCAGTTCTTC.

The DNA for the CDR3 is TGCAGTGCTAACTCGCAGGGTTCTAGAACTGAAGCTTTCTTT. Its translation: CSANSQGSRTEAFF. The chain links TRBV20-1 to TRBJ1-1; a possible D gene is TRBD1 (5 bases). From germline, CDR1 is DFQATT and CDR2 SNEGSKA (reference sequence). V lost 4 bases and J lost 5, with 17 bases in between. This CDR3 comprises 14 residues.

This clonotype was seen more than once but under ten times. This rearrangement joins TRBV20-1 to TRBJ2-7; TRBD1 aligns across 8 bases. The CDR3 runs to 11 residues. Germline V gives CDR1 DFQATT, CDR2 SNEGSKA (reference sequence). The V and J ends lost 6 bases and 9 bases, in that order; junction bases with no gene match: 7. Written as DNA, the CDR3 is TGCAGTGCGCCTACAGGGGGATGGCAGTACTTC. Residues: CSAPTGGWQYF.

J is TRBJ2-5 and V is TRBV6-2 or TRBV6-3; possibly TRBD2 for D (5 bases). Deletions cut 3 bases from V and 4 bases from J, with 18 bases between. The CDR3 runs 16 residues. CDR1 and CDR2 from the germline V gene are MNHEY and SVGEGT. The CDR3 spells CASSYGGGTLGETQYF. Here the CDR3 DNA reads TGTGCCAGCAGTTATGGAGGCGGCACCCTGGGAGAGACCCAGTACTTC.

J is TRBJ1-5 and V is TRBV10-3; 8 nucleotides line up with TRBD1. V shed 5 bases, J shed 5 bases, and the junction held 2 bases outside the gene matches. CDR3 length: 13 amino acids. The germline gives CDR1 ENHRY, CDR2 SYGVKD. The CDR3 DNA reads as TGTGCCATCAGTCAGACAGGGGATCAGCCCCAGCATTTT. Amino acid sequence: CAISQTGDQPQHF.

The chain is built from TRBV20-1 and TRBJ1-5, with 8 bases matching TRBD1. The CDR3 contains 16 residues. V dropped 6 bases and J dropped 4; count of bases not matched to a gene: 14. Germline CDR1 reads DFQATT; CDR2 reads SNEGSKA (reference sequence). DNA of the CDR3: TGCAGTGCGAAACGACAGGGGCAGGATTGGAATCAGCCCCAGCATTTT. It is translated as CSAKRQGQDWNQPQHF.

The chain is built from TRBV20-1 and TRBJ2-3, with TRBD2 matching 7 bases. Germline V gene sequence: CDR1 DFQATT, CDR2 SNEGSKA (reference sequence). This CDR3 contains 19 residues. V trimming: 2 bases; J trimming: 4 bases; junction bases outside the gene matches: 21. The CDR3 sequence is CSARTFLTSVIRGSDTQYF. CDR3 nucleotide sequence: TGCAGTGCTAGAACATTCCTTACTAGCGTCATCCGAGGATCAGATACGCAGTATTTT.

Concerning this clonotype itself: At one end the junction does not follow the germline gene, possibly because of a read error. The chain recombines TRBV5-1 with TRBJ2-1; 14 bases agree with TRBD2. Germline values: CDR1 SGHRS, CDR2 YFSETQ. The CDR3 is 16 residues long. As DNA, the CDR3 is TGCGCCGGCAGCTTGGGACTAGCGGGAGTCACGGATGAGCAGTTCTTC. Encoded protein: CAGSLGLAGVTDEQFF.

In regard to this clonotype: The junction departs from the called germline gene at one end, perhaps through a read error. The V call is TRBV12-3 or TRBV12-4, the J call TRBJ2-5, with a possible D match to TRBD2 (6 bases). The end of the DNA aligns better with TRBJ2-1, so the J call may be wrong. This CDR3 comprises 14 residues. The CDR3 DNA sequence: TGTGCCGGCAGTTTACACGGGGGTTGGAATGAGCAGTTCTTC. Translating it yields CAGSLHGGWNEQFF.

The V and J genes are TRBV28 and TRBJ1-1, with 9 bases that match TRBD1. With 5 bases clipped from V and 11 bases from J, the junction kept 12 bases outside the gene matches. CDR1 and CDR2 from the germline V gene are MDHEN and SYDVKM. The CDR3 is 14 residues long. The chain's CDR3 is CASSTWDRVRRAFF. In DNA form, the CDR3 reads TGTGCCAGCAGTACCTGGGACAGGGTCCGAAGGGCTTTCTTT. Together with reference TRBV28 and TRBJ1-1, the CDR3 gives the full variable domain: DVKVTQSSRYLVKRTGEKVFLECVQDMDHENMFWYRQDPGLGLRLIYFSYDVKMKEKGDIPEGYSVSREKKERFSLILESASTNQTSMYLCASSTWDRVRRAFFGQGTRLTVV.

This clonotype has more than one count but fewer than ten. V is TRBV24-1 and J is TRBJ2-7; D unresolved. Between the trimmed V and J ends, which lost 9 bases and 0 bases, there was a span of 8 bases. The germline CDR1 and CDR2 sequences are KGHDR and SFDVKD. There are 12 residues in the CDR3. The DNA of the CDR3 is TGTGCCACCGGGCCTAGCTCCTACGAGCAGTACTTC. This codes for CATGPSSYEQYF.

This clonotype occurred a few times. The chain is built from TRBV14 and TRBJ2-2, with D unclear. Germline V lookup: CDR1 SGHDN, CDR2 FVKESK. This CDR3 is 14 amino acids long. Trimming stripped 5 bases from V and 7 bases from J, with 14 bases between. CDR3 in DNA: TGTGCCAGCAGCACAACCCAGATTAGCGGGGAGCTGTTTTTT. It specifies CASSTTQISGELFF.

In this sample, this clonotype turned up many times. CDR3 in amino acids: CASSQGGMWNEQFF. DNA for the CDR3: TGTGCCAGCAGCCAAGGCGGGATGTGGAATGAGCAGTTCTTC. V and J are TRBV14 and TRBJ2-1; D might be TRBD2 (6 bases). The CDR3 is made up of 14 amino acids. V lost 1 base to trimming and J lost 7 bases, with 11 bases between them. Germline V gene sequence: CDR1 SGHDN, CDR2 FVKESK.

This clonotype was observed a handful of times. The CDR3, as DNA: TGCGCCAGCCGGAAACTTCTAGCGAGCAATGAGCAGTTCTTC. This encodes CASRKLLASNEQFF. The chain uses TRBV5-1 and TRBJ2-5; tentative D call: TRBD2 (6 bases). Near its end, the DNA agrees better with TRBJ2-1, so the J call may be wrong. Germline V lookup: CDR1 SGHRS, CDR2 YFSETQ. This CDR3 comprises 14 residues.

Many counts were recorded for this clonotype. The rearrangement joins TRBV3-1 to TRBJ2-3, with 11 bases aligning to TRBD2. The CDR3 runs to 17 residues. V dropped 0 bases and J dropped 5; count of bases not matched to a gene: 7. The V gene's germline CDR1 is LGHDT and CDR2 YNNKEL (reference sequence). The chain's CDR3 is CASSQDPSLAGVDTQYF. The CDR3 region has the DNA TGTGCCAGCAGCCAAGATCCGTCACTAGCGGGAGTAGATACGCAGTATTTT.

V and J are TRBV3-1 and TRBJ2-7; D remains unclear. The V gene lost 0 bases and the J gene lost 7 bases, with 10 bases spanning the gap. The CDR3 runs to 13 residues. Per the germline V gene, CDR1 is LGHDT and CDR2 is YNNKEL (reference sequence). The CDR3 is CASSQDQQSEQYF. The CDR3 DNA reads as TGTGCCAGCAGCCAAGATCAGCAGTCAGAGCAGTACTTC.

Here the CDR3 reads CASSLGQTNEQFF. The CDR3 coding sequence is TGCGCCAGCAGCCTAGGACAGACTAATGAGCAGTTCTTC. V and J are TRBV5-1 and TRBJ2-1, with a weak D call TRBD1 (6 bases). Germline lookup yields CDR1 SGHRS and CDR2 YFSETQ. The germline V and J ends were trimmed by 4 bases and 7 bases, with 12 bases remaining between them. This CDR3 has 13 amino acids.